The rows below give T cell receptor beta chains drawn from one sample of a study of siplizumab effects on memory and regulatory T cells. The data were produced by immunoSEQ multiplex PCR, yet TCRdb's version contains in-frame clones alone and is incomplete. The sample carries over 85,000 clones, around 90% recorded once. What was sequenced was CD4+ T cells sorted from blood. All receptors derive from a human donor in good health. The CDR3 runs from the conserved cysteine through the conserved F or W. The D gene is left open where the match is weak. Part of the rows lack a size; the others show once, few, many or a class for expanded clones.

D | V | size | CDR3
TRBD1 | TRBV6-5 | - | CASSLHRGNTGELFF
- | TRBV6-5 | - | CASSYSKWSYNEQFF
- | TRBV2 | - | CASSEGRLSNQPQHF
TRBD2 | TRBV11-1 | - | CASSLNIGLVSNIQYF
TRBD1 | TRBV7-3 | - | CASSLGQAGANVLTF
- | TRBV28 | - | CASRVRVAKGYTF
- | TRBV6-1 | - | CASSEARDSHSNQPQHF
- | TRBV28 | - | CASSPGTTDTQYF
- | TRBV2 | - | CASERTRSYNEQFF
- | TRBV14 | - | CASSQVVAGFQETQYF
TRBD1 | TRBV5-8 | - | CASSFDRGNIQYF
- | TRBV5-1 | - | CASSFGSTSTQETQYF
- | TRBV19 | - | CASSSYNEQFF
TRBD1 | TRBV5-1 | - | CASRPGQGPYEQYF
TRBD2 | TRBV7-2 | - | CASSFRSGGTDTQYF
TRBD2 | TRBV11-2 | - | CASSLLTSGTETQYF
TRBD2 | TRBV6-1 | - | CASSEPLTSGNDGELFF
TRBD1 | TRBV25-1 | few | CASSNRQGADTQYF
- | TRBV28 | - | CASDFLRRGQGGSEAFF
- | TRBV5-6 | - | CASSVGRAPGQPQHF
- | TRBV20-1 | - | CSAWDNTQYF
- | TRBV6-1 | - | CASSIRSYNEQFF
- | TRBV27 | - | CASSPTGRVAYNEQFF
- | TRBV27 | - | CASRKISLGYYGYTF
- | TRBV19 | - | CASSIKGISLFEQFF
TRBD1 | TRBV5-1 | - | CASSTGTGGNEQYF
- | TRBV10-3 | once | CAIGGLDSNYGYTF
- | TRBV19 | - | CASSIRGARGYTF
- | TRBV4-2 | - | CASSQGGSKETQYF
- | TRBV6-1 | - | CASTAQHTNSPLHF
TRBD2 | TRBV9 | - | CASGPTSGAHNNEQFF
- | TRBV28 | - | CASSTHFEKLFF
- | TRBV28 | - | CASSWGYTNEQFF
- | TRBV7-9 | - | CASSLAVTRDLETGELFF
- | TRBV5-6 | - | CASSGPGTRIYEQFF
TRBD1 | TRBV5-1 | - | CASSFNTQGDTEAFF
- | TRBV7-3 | - | CASSLSPASYEQYF
TRBD1 | TRBV7-8 | - | CASSLSRDRGQKLFF
- | TRBV7-9 | few | CASSPWGVGYEQYF
TRBD1 | TRBV7-3 | - | CASSFQGGETQYF
TRBD1 | TRBV7-3 | - | CASSKTGAPEQFF
- | TRBV28 | - | CASSSRTEKLFF
- | TRBV28 | - | CASTDSKLAAPQLNQPQHF
TRBD2 | TRBV10-3 | once | CAISESGGGSTDTQYF
TRBD2 | TRBV5-1 | once | CASRGATSGYNEQFF
TRBD1 | TRBV18 | - | CASSPRGQGAWETQYF
TRBD1 | TRBV28 | once | CASSSTGGNGTEAFF
- | TRBV7-3 | - | CASSPDTGIEAFF
- | TRBV6-4 | once | CASRLDSESNYGYTF
TRBD2 | TRBV5-1 | - | CASSLYGAGATGELFF
- | TRBV10-2 | - | CASAPLAFLGPGELFF
- | TRBV6-1 | - | CASRLDRRNNEQFF